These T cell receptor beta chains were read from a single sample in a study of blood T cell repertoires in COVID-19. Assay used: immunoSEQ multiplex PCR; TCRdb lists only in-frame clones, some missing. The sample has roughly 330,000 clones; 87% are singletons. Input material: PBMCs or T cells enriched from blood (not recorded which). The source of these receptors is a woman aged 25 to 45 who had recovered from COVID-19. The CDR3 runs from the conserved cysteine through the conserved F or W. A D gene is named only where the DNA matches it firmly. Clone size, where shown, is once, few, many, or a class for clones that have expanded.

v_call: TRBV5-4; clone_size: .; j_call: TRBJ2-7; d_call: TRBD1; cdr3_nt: TGTGCCAGCAGCCGGACAGGGCGCTCCGAGCAGTACTTC; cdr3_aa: CASSRTGRSEQYF
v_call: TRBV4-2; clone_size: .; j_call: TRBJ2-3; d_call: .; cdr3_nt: TGTGCCAGCAGCCAAGGTTACGCGGGGGCTTTCTTGGGCCCTAGCACAGATACGCAGTATTTT; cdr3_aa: CASSQGYAGAFLGPSTDTQYF
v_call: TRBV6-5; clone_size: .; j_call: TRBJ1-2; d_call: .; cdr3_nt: TGTGCCAGCAGTTACTCCCAGGCGCGCTATGGCTACACCTTC; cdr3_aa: CASSYSQARYGYTF
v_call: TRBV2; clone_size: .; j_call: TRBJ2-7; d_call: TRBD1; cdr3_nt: TGTGCCAGCAGAAACAGGGGCCAACCCCCCTACGAGCAGTACTTC; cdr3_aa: CASRNRGQPPYEQYF
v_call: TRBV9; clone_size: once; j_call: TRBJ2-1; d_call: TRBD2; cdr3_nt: TGTGCCAGCAGCGTCGGGGGGGCTATATACAATGAGCAGTTCTTC; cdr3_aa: CASSVGGAIYNEQFF
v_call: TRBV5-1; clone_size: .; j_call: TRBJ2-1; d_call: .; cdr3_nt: TGCGCCAGCAGCTTGGAGGTTGGCCAGGGGTTTGAGCAGTTCTTC; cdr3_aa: CASSLEVGQGFEQFF
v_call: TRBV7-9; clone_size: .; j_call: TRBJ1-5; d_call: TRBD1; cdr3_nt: TGTGCCAGCAGCCTCGGGACAGGGGGAAGCAATCAGCCCCAGCATTTT; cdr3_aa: CASSLGTGGSNQPQHF
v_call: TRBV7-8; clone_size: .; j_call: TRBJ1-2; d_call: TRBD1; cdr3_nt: TGTGCCAGCAGCCCCAGCTCCCTTCGGTTGAGGGGGCGCGGCTACACCTTC; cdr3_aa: CASSPSSLRLRGRGYTF
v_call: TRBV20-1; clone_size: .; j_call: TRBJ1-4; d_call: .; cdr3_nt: TGCAGTGCCGACGACCGAGGGCCTCTGTTTTTT; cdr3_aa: CSADDRGPLFF
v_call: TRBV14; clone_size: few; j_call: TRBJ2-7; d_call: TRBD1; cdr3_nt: TGTGCCAGCAGCCGTACCGGGACAGCCTCCTACGAGCAGTACTTC; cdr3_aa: CASSRTGTASYEQYF
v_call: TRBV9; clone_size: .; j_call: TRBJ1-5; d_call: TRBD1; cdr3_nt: TGTGCCAGCAACAAGGAGGGGGCTACCCATCAGCCCCAGCATTTT; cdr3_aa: CASNKEGATHQPQHF
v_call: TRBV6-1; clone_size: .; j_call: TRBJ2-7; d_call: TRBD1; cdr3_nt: TGTGCCAGCAGTTTGGGGACAGGGGCCTACGAGCAGTACTTC; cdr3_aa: CASSLGTGAYEQYF
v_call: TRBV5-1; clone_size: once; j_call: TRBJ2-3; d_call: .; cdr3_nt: TGCGCCAGCAAAGCAGGGGCTCCGGCTAGCACAGATACGCAGTATTTT; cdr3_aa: CASKAGAPASTDTQYF
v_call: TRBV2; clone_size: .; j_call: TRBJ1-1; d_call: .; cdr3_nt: TGTGCCAGCAGTGACCAGGGGCCTATGAACACTGAAGCTTTCTTT; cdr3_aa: CASSDQGPMNTEAFF
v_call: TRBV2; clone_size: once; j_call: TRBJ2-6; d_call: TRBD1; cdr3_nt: TGTGCCAGCAGTGCAAGGGCACAGGGGACTGGGGCCAACGTCCTGACTTTC; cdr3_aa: CASSARAQGTGANVLTF
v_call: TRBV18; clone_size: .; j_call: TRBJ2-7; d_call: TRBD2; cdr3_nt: TGTGCCAGCTCACCCGGACTAGCTTCATCCGAGCAGTACTTC; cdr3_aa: CASSPGLASSEQYF
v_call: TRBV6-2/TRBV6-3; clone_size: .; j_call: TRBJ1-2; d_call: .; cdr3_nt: TGTGCCAGCAGTTACGGTGGGACTCCCATCTATGGCTACACCTTC; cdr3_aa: CASSYGGTPIYGYTF
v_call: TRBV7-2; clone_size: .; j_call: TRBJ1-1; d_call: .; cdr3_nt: TGTGCCAGCAGCTTAAGTAGGGGGACTGAAGCTTTCTTT; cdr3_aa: CASSLSRGTEAFF
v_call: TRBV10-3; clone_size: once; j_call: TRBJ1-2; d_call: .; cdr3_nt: TGTGCCATCAGGGCCCTTGATGGCTACACCTTC; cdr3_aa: CAIRALDGYTF
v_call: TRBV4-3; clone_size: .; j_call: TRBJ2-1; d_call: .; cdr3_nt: TGCGCCAGCAGCCCTATGGGATCGCTGGCGGGGTCCGCCAATGAGCAGTTCTTC; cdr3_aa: CASSPMGSLAGSANEQFF
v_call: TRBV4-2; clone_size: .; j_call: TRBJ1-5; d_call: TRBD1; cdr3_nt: TGTGCCAGCAGCCAAGATAAGACAGGGATACATCAGCCCCAGCATTTT; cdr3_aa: CASSQDKTGIHQPQHF
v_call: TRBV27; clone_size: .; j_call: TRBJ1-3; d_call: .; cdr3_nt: TGTGCCAGCAGTTTATTGCAGGGTGAAGGAAACACCATATATTTT; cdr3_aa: CASSLLQGEGNTIYF
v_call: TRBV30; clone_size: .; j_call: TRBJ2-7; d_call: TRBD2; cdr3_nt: TGTGCCTGGAGTCCACCCCCGGGACTAGCGGGGGGCTCCCTCTACGAGCAGTACTTC; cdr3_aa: CAWSPPPGLAGGSLYEQYF
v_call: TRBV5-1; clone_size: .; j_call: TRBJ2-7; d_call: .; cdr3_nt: TGCGCCAGCAGCTTGGGCGAGGGCGAGCAGTACTTC; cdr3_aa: CASSLGEGEQYF
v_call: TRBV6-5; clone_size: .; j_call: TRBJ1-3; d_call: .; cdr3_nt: TGTGCCAGCAGCCTCGAGGGGGGGAACACCATATATTTT; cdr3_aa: CASSLEGGNTIYF
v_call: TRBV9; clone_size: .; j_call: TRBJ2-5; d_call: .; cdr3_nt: TGTGCCAGCAGCGTAGGTCAGGACACATATCAAGAGACCCAGTACTTC; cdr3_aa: CASSVGQDTYQETQYF
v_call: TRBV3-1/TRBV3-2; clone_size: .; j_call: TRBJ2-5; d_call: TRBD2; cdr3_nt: TGTGCCAGCAGCCAAGGGGCTCGGCTAGCGGAAGAGACCCAGTACTTC; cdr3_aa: CASSQGARLAEETQYF
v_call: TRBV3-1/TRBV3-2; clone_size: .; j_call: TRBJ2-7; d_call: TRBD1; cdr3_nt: TGTGCCAGCAGCCCCGGGACAGGGCCTCGGGAGCAGTACTTC; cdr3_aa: CASSPGTGPREQYF
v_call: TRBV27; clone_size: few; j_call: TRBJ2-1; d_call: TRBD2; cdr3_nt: TGTGCCAGCAGTTCCCTCAGGCTGACTAGCGGGGGGACTCTAAACAATGAGCAGTTCTTC; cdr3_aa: CASSSLRLTSGGTLNNEQFF
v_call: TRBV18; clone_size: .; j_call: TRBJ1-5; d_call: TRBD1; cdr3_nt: TGTGCCAGCTCAACCGGGACAGGGGGGAATCAGCCCCAGCATTTT; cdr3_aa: CASSTGTGGNQPQHF
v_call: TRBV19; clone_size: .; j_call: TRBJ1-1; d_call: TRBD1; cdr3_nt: TGTGCCAGTAGTAGGGGGGACAGCCTAAACACTGAAGCTTTCTTT; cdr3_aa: CASSRGDSLNTEAFF
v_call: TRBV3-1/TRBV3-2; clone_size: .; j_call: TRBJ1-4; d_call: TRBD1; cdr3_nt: TGTGCCAGCAGCTCAAACAGGGGGCCTAATGAAAAACTGTTTTTT; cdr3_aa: CASSSNRGPNEKLFF
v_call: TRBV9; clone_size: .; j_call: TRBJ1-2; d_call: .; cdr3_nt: TGTGCCAGCAGCGCCTCTCCCACAGCAAACTATGGCTACACCTTC; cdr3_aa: CASSASPTANYGYTF
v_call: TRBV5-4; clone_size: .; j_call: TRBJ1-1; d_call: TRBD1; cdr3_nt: TGTGCCAGCAGCTTGGGACAGGGGAGGAACACTGAAGCTTTCTTT; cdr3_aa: CASSLGQGRNTEAFF
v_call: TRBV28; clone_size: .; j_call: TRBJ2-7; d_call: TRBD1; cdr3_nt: TGTGCCAGCAGGGACAGGGGCGCCTACGAGCAGTACTTC; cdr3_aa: CASRDRGAYEQYF
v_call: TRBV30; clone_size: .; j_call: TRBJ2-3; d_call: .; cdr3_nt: TGTGCCTGGAGGGGCCCCCCCAATACGCAGTATTTT; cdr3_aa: CAWRGPPNTQYF